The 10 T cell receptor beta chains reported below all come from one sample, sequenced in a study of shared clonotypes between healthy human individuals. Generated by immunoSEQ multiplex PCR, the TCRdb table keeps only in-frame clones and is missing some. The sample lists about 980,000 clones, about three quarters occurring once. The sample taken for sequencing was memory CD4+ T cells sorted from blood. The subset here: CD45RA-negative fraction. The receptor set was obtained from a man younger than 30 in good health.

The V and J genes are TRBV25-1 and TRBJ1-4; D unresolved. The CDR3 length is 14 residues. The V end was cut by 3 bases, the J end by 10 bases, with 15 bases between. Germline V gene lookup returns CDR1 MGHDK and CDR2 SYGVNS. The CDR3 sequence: CASSDRARVGKLFF. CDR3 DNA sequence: TGTGCCAGCAGTGACCGGGCCCGGGTGGGAAAACTGTTTTTT. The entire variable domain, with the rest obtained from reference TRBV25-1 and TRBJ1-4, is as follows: EADIYQTPRYLVIGTGKKITLECSQTMGHDKMYWYQQDPGMELHLIHYSYGVNSTEKGDLSSESTVSRIRTEHFPLTLESARPSHTSQYLCASSDRARVGKLFFGSGTQLSVL.

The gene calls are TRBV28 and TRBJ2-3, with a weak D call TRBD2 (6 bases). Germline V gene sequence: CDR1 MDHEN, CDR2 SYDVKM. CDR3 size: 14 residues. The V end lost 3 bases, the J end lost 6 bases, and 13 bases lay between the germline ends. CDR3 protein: CASSFGKGRDTQYF. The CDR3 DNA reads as TGTGCCAGCAGTTTCGGGAAAGGGAGGGATACGCAGTATTTT.

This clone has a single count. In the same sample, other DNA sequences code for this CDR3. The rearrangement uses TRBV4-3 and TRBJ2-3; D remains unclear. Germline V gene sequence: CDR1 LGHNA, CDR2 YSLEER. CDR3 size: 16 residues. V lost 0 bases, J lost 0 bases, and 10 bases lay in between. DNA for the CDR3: TGCGCCAGCAGCCAAGATCGTGCTAGGAGCACAGATACGCAGTATTTT. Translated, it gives CASSQDRARSTDTQYF.

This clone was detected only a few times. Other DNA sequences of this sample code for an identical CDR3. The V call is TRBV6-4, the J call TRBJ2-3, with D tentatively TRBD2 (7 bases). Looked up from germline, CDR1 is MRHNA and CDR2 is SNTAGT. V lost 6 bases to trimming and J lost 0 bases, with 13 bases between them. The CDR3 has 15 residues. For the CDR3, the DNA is TGTGCCAGCAGCGACCGGGGGGCTAGCACAGATACGCAGTATTTT. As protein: CASSDRGASTDTQYF.

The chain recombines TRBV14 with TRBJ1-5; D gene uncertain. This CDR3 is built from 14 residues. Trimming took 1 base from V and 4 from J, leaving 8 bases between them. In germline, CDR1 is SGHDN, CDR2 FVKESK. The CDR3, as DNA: TGTGCCAGCAGCCAAGTTGGGTTGAATCAGCCCCAGCATTTT. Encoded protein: CASSQVGLNQPQHF.

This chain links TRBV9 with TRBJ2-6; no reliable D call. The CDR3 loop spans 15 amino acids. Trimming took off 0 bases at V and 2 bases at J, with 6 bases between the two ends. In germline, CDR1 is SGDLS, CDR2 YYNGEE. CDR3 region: CASSVEGPGANVLTF. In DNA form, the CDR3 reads TGTGCCAGCAGCGTAGAAGGTCCTGGGGCCAACGTCCTGACTTTC.

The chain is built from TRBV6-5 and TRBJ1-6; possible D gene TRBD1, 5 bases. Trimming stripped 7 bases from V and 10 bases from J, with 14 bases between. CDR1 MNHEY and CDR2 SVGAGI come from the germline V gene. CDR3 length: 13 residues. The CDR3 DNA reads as TGTGCCAGCACCCCGGGGGTCGGGTCACCCCTCCACTTT. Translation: CASTPGVGSPLHF.

The CDR3 coding sequence is TGTGCCAGCAGCACTTTTTCCGGGACAGGGCTCTATGGCTACACCTTC. This encodes CASSTFSGTGLYGYTF. This chain uses TRBV28 with TRBJ1-2; 9 nucleotides line up with TRBD1. The V gene end was trimmed by 6 bases and the J gene end by 4 bases; junction bases not matched to a gene: 12. The CDR3 is 16 amino acids. Looked up from germline, CDR1 is MDHEN and CDR2 is SYDVKM.

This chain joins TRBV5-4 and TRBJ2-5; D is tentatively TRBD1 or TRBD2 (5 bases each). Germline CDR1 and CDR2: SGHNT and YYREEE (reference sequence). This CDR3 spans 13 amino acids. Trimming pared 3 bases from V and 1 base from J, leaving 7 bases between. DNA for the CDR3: TGTGCCAGCAGCTCCGGGGCCCAAGAGACCCAGTACTTC. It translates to CASSSGAQETQYF.

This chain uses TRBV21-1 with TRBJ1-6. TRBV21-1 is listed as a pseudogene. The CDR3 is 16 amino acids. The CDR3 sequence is CASEKMTFIFDSPLHF. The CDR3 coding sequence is TGTGCCAGCGAGAAAATGACCTTTATCTTCGATTCACCCCTCCACTTT.